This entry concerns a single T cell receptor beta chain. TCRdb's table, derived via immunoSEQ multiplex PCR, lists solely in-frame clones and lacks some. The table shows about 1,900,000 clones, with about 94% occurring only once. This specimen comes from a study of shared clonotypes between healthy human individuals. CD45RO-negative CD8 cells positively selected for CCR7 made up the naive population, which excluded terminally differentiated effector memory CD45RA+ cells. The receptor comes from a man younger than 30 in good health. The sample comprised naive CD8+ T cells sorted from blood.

Here the CDR3 DNA reads TGTGCCAGCAGCTTTTTTAGCGGGAGGGAACGCGAGACCCAGTACTTC. Protein product: CASSFFSGRERETQYF. The V gene is TRBV7-9, the J gene TRBJ2-5; 11 bases align to TRBD2. The CDR3 has 16 residues. V trimming: 3 bases; J trimming: 5 bases; junction bases outside the gene matches: 8. Germline V gene lookup returns CDR1 SEHNR and CDR2 FQNEAQ (reference sequence).